The sequence of this T cell receptor (beta chain) was determined in a study of beta chain features in type 1 diabetes. CDR1 and CDR2 (germline): KGHSH, LQKENI. Trimming left V 2 bases short and J 5 bases short, with 16 bases between. The CDR3 sequence is 15 residues long. The investigators reverse transcribed all of the isolated RNA, so they sequenced expressed TCRB transcripts. Some clones are missing from TCRdb's copy, which holds only in-frame ones; the method was immunoSEQ multiplex PCR. The table shows roughly 350,000 clones, with 11% occurring only once. One heparinised draw of blood, averaging roughly 0.12 L, came from each donor. Based on CD45RO/CCR7/CD25/CD127/CD95/CD27, CD4+ regulatory, stem cell-like memory, naive and central memory cells were sorted. All sorted populations exceeded 95% purity. General study results and limits: Patients showed naive, central memory and Treg TCRB repertoires that appeared more similar than those of healthy donors.

This clone was counted a few times. Its target is not known. This TCR was sampled from a woman in her 30s in good health. The rearrangement links TRBV18 to TRBJ2-7; weak D call: TRBD1 (6 bases). Sequenced input: naive CD4+ T cells from blood. For the CDR3, the DNA is TGTGCCAGCTCACCAGGATTAACAGGGACCCACGAGCAGTACTTC. This codes for CASSPGLTGTHEQYF.